Sequencing of this T cell receptor (beta chain) was carried out in a study of regulatory T cells in long-lasting Graves disease. CDR3 regions were amplified by Arm-PCR using iRepertoire HTBI primers to build TCR beta libraries. From the multiplex PCR reads, TCRdb called clonotypes with MiXCR, one entry per CDR3 protein. The sample lists around 500,000 distinct CDR3 sequences; roughly a sixth were seen once. Study-wide points: Persistent disease showed a preference for TRBV28, TRBJ1-2 and TRBJ2-5.

Time point indicated: newly diagnosed GD, antithyroid drugs for less than 3 months. The authors made the TCR library using RNA they extracted from PBMCs. Germline values: CDR1 LGHDT, CDR2 YNNKEL (reference sequence). V dropped 1 base and J dropped 5 bases, with 9 bases sitting between them. The CDR3 is 14 amino acids. This clonotype was counted ten times or more. As yet, its antigen is unknown. The same sample was also studied in work on T cells in Graves' hyperthyroidism and ophthalmopathy. That study reports: Ophthalmopathy was model-predicted a median approximately 6.4 months pre-onset.

The source material was peripheral blood mononuclear cells (PBMCs), sampled at new diagnosis, from a patient treated with antithyroid drugs. The clonotype comes from a middle-aged woman with Graves disease. The chain combines TRBV3-1 with TRBJ2-1; the D gene is possibly TRBD2 (6 bases). The CDR3: CASSQGTSHNEQFF. CDR3 sequence (DNA): TGTGCCAGCAGCCAAGGTACTAGCCACAATGAGCAGTTCTTC.